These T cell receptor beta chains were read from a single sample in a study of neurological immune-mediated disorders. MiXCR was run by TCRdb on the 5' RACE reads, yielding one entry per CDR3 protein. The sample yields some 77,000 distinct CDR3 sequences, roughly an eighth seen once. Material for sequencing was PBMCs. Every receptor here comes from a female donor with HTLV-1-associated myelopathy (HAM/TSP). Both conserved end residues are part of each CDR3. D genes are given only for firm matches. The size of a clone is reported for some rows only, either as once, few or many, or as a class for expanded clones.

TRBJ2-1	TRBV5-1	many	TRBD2	TGCGCCAGCAGCCAGGGACTAGCGGGGGGGCCGGGCTCCTACAATGAGCAGTTCTTC	CASSQGLAGGPGSYNEQFF
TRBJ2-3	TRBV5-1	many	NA	TGCGCCAGCAGCGGAGGACAGAGCACAGATACGCAGTATTTT	CASSGGQSTDTQYF
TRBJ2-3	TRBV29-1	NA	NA	TGCAGTCATAATTTGGGGTCTTTAACAGATACGCAGTATTTT	CSHNLGSLTDTQYF
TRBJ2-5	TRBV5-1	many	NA	TGCGCCAGCAGCTTCACGACCGCTATCCAAGAGACCCAGTACTTC	CASSFTTAIQETQYF
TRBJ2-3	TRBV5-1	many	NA	TGCGCCAGCAGCTTGTCGGACAGCACAGATACGCAGTATTTT	CASSLSDSTDTQYF
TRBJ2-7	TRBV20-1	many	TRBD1	TGCAGTGCTAGAGTTTACCCACGAGACAGGGGCCACGAGCAGTACTTC	CSARVYPRDRGHEQYF
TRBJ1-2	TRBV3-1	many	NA	TGTGCCAGCAGCCAAGGTGGGAATGGCTACACCTTC	CASSQGGNGYTF
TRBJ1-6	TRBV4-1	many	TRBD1	TGCGCCAGCAGAGGACAGGGGGCGAGGAATTCACCCCTCCACTTT	CASRGQGARNSPLHF
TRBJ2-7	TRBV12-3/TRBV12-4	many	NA	TGTGCCAGCAGCCGTGATCTTCCGGGTGAGCAGTACTTC	CASSRDLPGEQYF
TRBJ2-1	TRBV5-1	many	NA	TGCGCCAGCAGCTTAACAGGGCCAAGCTCCTACAATGAGCAGTTCTTC	CASSLTGPSSYNEQFF
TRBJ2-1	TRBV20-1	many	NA	TGCAGTGCTCCGGACTCGGGTAATGAGCAGTTCTTC	CSAPDSGNEQFF
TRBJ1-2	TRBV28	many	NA	TGTGCCAGTGGAACAGGGACTGGCTACACCTTC	CASGTGTGYTF
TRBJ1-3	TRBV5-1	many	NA	TGCGCCAGCAGCTTGGCCGGGACTGGAAACACCATATATTTT	CASSLAGTGNTIYF
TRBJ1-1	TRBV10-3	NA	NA	TGTGCCCAAGGCGGGGGAGCGGACACTGAAGCTTTCTTT	CAQGGGADTEAFF
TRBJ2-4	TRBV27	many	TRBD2	TGTGCCAGCAGTTTATTGACTAGCGGGGGGGTAAACATTCAGTACTTC	CASSLLTSGGVNIQYF
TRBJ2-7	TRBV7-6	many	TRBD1	TGTGCCAGCAGCAGGGACAGGGGTGGCGAGCAGTACTTC	CASSRDRGGEQYF
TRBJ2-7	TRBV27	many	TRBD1	TGTGCCAGCAGTCAAGGACAGGGCCAAGAGCAGTACTTC	CASSQGQGQEQYF
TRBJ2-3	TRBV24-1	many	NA	TGTGCCACCAGTGGCAGGGCGGATACGCAGTATTTT	CATSGRADTQYF
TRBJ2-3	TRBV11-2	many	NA	TGTGCCAGCAGCTTAAACAGTCTTCGGAATCAGTATTTT	CASSLNSLRNQYF
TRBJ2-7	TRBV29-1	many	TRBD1	TGCAGCGTTCGACAGGGAATTAAGGGCGAGCAGTACTTC	CSVRQGIKGEQYF
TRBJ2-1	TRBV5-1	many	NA	TGCGCCAGCAGCTTGTCTACAGGGAGTGTCAACAATGAGCAGTTCTTC	CASSLSTGSVNNEQFF
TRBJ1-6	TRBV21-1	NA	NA	TGTGCCAGCAGCAAACCGGTCAATTACGGGACAGGGAACTCACCCCTCCACTTT	CASSKPVNYGTGNSPLHF
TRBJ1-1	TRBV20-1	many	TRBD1	TGCAGTGTCTTTTCGACAGGGGTTATGAACACTGAAGCTTTCTTT	CSVFSTGVMNTEAFF
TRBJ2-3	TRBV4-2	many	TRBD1	TGTGCCAGCAGCCAAGATTTTAGACAGGGGGACAGCACAGATACGCAGTATTTT	CASSQDFRQGDSTDTQYF
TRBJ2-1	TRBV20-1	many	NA	TGCAGTGCTAATATCCTGGGGCTAGCCAATACTATATACAATGAGCAGTTCTTC	CSANILGLANTIYNEQFF
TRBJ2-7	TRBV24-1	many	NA	TGTGCCACCAGTGATCTGGAGGCTTTTTGGAGGGCCTACGAGCAGTACTTC	CATSDLEAFWRAYEQYF
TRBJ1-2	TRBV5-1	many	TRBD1	TGCGCCAGCAGCAGCGGACAGGGGGCAGGGTATGGCTACACCTTC	CASSSGQGAGYGYTF
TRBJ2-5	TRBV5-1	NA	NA	TGCGCCAGCAGCTTGGACAGAAACCAAGAGACCCAGTACTTC	CASSLDRNQETQYF
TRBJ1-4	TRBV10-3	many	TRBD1	TGTGCCATCAGTGAGGCGGGGAACAGGGGGAATGAAAAACTGTTTTTT	CAISEAGNRGNEKLFF
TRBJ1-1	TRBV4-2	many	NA	TGTGCCAGCAACGATAACAGGGCTGAAGCTTTCTTT	CASNDNRAEAFF
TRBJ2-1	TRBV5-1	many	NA	TGCGCCAGCAGCACGGGGACATTTAACAATGAGCAGTTCTTC	CASSTGTFNNEQFF
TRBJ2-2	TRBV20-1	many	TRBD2	TGCAGTGCCAGAGGACTAGCGGGGGGCGGGACCGGGGAGCTGTTTTTT	CSARGLAGGGTGELFF
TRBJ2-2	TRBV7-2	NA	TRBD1	TGTGCCAGCAGCCGCCGACAGGGTTACACCGGGGAGCTGTTTTTT	CASSRRQGYTGELFF
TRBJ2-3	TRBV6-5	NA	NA	TGTGCCAGCAGCCGGACGTGGGGGCGCGGGACAGATACGCAGTATTTT	CASSRTWGRGTDTQYF
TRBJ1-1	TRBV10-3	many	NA	TGTGCCATCATGATGGTTCCGGCGACTGAAGCTTTCTTT	CAIMMVPATEAFF
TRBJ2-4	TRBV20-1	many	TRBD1	TGCAGTGCTCCGGACAGGGGGCGTGAAGCCAAAAACATTCAGTACTTC	CSAPDRGREAKNIQYF
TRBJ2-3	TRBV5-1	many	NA	TGCGCCAGCAGCTTGGAGGCAGATACGCAGTATTTT	CASSLEADTQYF
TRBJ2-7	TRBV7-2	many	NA	TGTGCCAGCAGCTTCGAATACGAGCAGTACTTC	CASSFEYEQYF
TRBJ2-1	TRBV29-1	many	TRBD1	TGCAGCGTTGGAGGTTGGGACAGTAAGCAGTTCTTC	CSVGGWDSKQFF
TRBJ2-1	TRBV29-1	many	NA	TGCAGCGTTGAAGTAGGGGTCTCATCCAATGAGCAGTTCTTC	CSVEVGVSSNEQFF
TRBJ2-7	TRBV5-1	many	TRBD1	TGCGCCAGCAGCGTTGGACAGGGTGGGAACGAGCAGTACTTC	CASSVGQGGNEQYF
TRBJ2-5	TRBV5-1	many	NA	TGCGCCAGCAGCTTGGGACTAGTCTTAGCGGAGACCCAGTACTTC	CASSLGLVLAETQYF
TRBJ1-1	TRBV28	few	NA	TGTGCCAGCAGCTCCAATTTCGCAGGTAGACCTGAAGCTTTCTTT	CASSSNFAGRPEAFF
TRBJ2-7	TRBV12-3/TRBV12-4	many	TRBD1	TGTGCCAGCAGTCGGGGACAGGGGAGCTCCTACGAGCAGTACTTC	CASSRGQGSSYEQYF
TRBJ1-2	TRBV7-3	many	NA	TGTGCCAGCTCACCAGGGGTCAACTATGGCTACACCTTC	CASSPGVNYGYTF
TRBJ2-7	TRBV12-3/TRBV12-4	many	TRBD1	TGTGCCAGCAGGAAACAATCGGGACAGGGAGCCGAGCAGTACTTC	CASRKQSGQGAEQYF
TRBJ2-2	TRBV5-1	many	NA	TGCGCCAGCAGCATGTATAACACGAACACCGGGGAGCTGTTTTTT	CASSMYNTNTGELFF
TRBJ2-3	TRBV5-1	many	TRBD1	TGCGCCAGCAGCTCGCGACAGGGGGGGACAGATACGCAGTATTTT	CASSSRQGGTDTQYF
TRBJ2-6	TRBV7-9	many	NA	TGTGCCAGCAGCATTGGAAACTCTGGGGCCAACGTCCTGACTTTC	CASSIGNSGANVLTF